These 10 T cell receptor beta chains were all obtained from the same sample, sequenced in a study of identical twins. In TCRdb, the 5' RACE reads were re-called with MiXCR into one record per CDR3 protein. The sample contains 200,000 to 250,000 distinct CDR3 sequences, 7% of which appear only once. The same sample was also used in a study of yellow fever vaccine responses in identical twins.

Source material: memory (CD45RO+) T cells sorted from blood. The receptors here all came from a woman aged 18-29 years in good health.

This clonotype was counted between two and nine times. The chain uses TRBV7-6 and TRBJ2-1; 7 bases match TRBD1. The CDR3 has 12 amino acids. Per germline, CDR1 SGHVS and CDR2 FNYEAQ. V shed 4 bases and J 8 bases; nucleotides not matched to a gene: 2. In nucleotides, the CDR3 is TGTGCCAGCAGCTCCGACAGGGATGAGCAGTTCTTC. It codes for CASSSDRDEQFF.

The CDR3 DNA sequence: TGCGCCAGCAGCACAGAAAGCAGGGCCGGGACCCAGTACTTC. Encoded protein: CASSTESRAGTQYF. This chain joins TRBV5-1 and TRBJ2-5; a possible D gene is TRBD1 (5 bases). The germline CDR1 and CDR2 sequences are SGHRS and YFSETQ. This CDR3 contains 14 residues. V was shortened by 4 bases and J by 7 bases, with 17 bases between the two germline ends.

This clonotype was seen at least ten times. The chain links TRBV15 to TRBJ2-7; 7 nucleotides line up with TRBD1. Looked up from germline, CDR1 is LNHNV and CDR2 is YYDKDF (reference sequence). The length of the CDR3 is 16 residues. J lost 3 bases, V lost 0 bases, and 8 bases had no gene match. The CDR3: CATSRDKGQNNYEQYV. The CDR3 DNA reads TGTGCCACCAGCAGAGATAAGGGACAGAATAACTACGAGCAGTACGTC.

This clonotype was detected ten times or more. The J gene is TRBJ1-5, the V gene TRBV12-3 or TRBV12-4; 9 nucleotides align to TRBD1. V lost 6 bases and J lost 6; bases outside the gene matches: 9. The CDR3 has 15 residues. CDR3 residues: CASRLQGASSQPQHF. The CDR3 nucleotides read TGTGCCAGCAGGCTACAGGGGGCCTCGAGTCAGCCCCAGCATTTT.

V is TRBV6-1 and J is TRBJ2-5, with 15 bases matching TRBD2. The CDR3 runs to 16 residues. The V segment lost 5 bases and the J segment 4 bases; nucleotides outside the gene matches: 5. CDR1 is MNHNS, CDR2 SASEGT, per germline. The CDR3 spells CASSPGLAGGIETQYF. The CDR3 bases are TGTGCCAGCAGTCCGGGACTAGCGGGGGGCATAGAGACCCAGTACTTC.

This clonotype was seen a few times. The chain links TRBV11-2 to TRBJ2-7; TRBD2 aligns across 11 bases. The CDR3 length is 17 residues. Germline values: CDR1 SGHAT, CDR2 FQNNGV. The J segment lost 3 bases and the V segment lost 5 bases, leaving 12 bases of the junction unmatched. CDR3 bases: TGTGCCAGCAGCCTGACTAGCGGGACTTTAAAACACTACGAGCAGTACGTC. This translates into CASSLTSGTLKHYEQYV.

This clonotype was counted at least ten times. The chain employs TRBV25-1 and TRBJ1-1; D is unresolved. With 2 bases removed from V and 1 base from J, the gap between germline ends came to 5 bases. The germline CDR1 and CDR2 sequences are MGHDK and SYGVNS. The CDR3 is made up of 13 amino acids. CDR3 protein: CASSEGPNTEAFF. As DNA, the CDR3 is TGTGCCAGCAGTGAAGGGCCGAACACTGAAGCTTTCTTT.

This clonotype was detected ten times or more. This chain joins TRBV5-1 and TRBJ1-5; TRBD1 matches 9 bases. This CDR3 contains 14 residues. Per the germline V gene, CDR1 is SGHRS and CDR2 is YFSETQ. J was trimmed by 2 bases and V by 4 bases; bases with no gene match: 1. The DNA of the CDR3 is TGCGCCAGCAGCAGGACAGGGGGCAATCAGCCCCAGCATTTT. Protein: CASSRTGGNQPQHF.

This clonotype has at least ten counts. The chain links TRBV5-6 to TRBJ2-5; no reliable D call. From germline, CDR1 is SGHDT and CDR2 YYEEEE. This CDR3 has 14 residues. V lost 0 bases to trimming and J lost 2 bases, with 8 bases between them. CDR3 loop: CASSLGTLQETQYF. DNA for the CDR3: TGTGCCAGCAGCTTGGGGACGCTTCAAGAGACCCAGTACTTC.

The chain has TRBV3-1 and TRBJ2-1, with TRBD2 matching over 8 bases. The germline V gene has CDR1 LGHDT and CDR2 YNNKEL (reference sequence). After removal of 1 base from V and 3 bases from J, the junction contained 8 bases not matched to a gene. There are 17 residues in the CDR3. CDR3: CASSQVSGNRYYNEQFF. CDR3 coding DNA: TGTGCCAGCAGCCAAGTTAGCGGGAACCGTTACTACAATGAGCAGTTCTTC.